These 15 T cell receptor beta chains came from one sample sequenced in a study of blood T cells in healthy people across ages. A J-beta primer mix and a sample-barcoded 5' primer were used in a second PCR of roughly 7 to 12 cycles. TCRdb re-analysed the 5' RACE reads in MiXCR, keeping a single row per CDR3 protein. The sample lists around 1,000,000 distinct CDR3 sequences, around 27% occurring once. A further study also used this sample, focusing on T cells of mothers and their children.

The sequenced sample consisted of blood. The receptors here all came from a girl aged 2-10 years in good health.

The chain recombines TRBV20-1 with TRBJ2-5, with 12 bases fitting TRBD2. Trimming took 3 bases from V and 11 from J; bases not matched to a gene: 10. Germline lookup yields CDR1 DFQATT and CDR2 SNEGSKA (reference sequence). The CDR3 extends over 14 amino acids. CDR3 DNA: TGCAGTGCTAGTTTTGGACTAGCGGGGTCGGAGCAGTACTTC. This encodes CSASFGLAGSEQYF.

The V gene is TRBV5-6, the J gene TRBJ1-2; D is ambiguous. Between the trimmed V and J ends, which lost 3 bases and 7 bases, there was a span of 19 bases. This CDR3 is built from 15 residues. From germline, CDR1 is SGHDT and CDR2 YYEEEE. CDR3 protein: CASSSWGINLGGYTF. CDR3 bases: TGTGCCAGCAGCTCTTGGGGAATCAATCTAGGTGGCTACACCTTC.

The sample holds a few counts of this clonotype. The chain has TRBV20-1 and TRBJ1-4; D unclear. Germline V gene data show CDR1 as DFQATT and CDR2 as SNEGSKA (reference sequence). Between the trimmed V and J ends, which lost 6 bases and 7 bases, there was a span of 15 bases. The CDR3 runs 13 residues. DNA for the CDR3: TGCAGTGCCCTTGCTGGGTGGGGTGAAAAACTGTTTTTT. It encodes CSALAGWGEKLFF.

V and J are TRBV19 and TRBJ1-5; TRBD1 aligns across 7 bases. Germline CDR1 LNHDA, CDR2 SQIVND (reference sequence). The length of the CDR3 is 14 residues. V shed 5 bases and J 4 bases; nucleotides not matched to a gene: 5. CDR3 coding DNA: TGTGCCAGTAGTTTCCGGACAGGTAATCAGCCCCAGCATTTT. Amino acid sequence: CASSFRTGNQPQHF.

This chain uses TRBV4-1 with TRBJ2-5; TRBD1 matches 8 bases. The CDR3 is made up of 16 amino acids. Germline-derived CDR1 and CDR2 are MGHRA and YSYEKL. The V segment lost 2 bases and the J segment 4 bases; nucleotides outside the gene matches: 9. The CDR3 here is CASSQTSQGALETQYF. CDR3 nucleotides: TGCGCCAGCAGCCAAACCTCGCAGGGGGCCTTAGAGACCCAGTACTTC.

J is TRBJ2-5 and V is TRBV20-1, with a tentative D call TRBD2 (6 bases). V lost 3 bases and J 3 bases, leaving 17 bases between the germline ends. The CDR3 runs 15 residues. CDR1 and CDR2 (germline): DFQATT, SNEGSKA (reference sequence). The CDR3 bases are TGCAGTGCTAGTTTGGGGGGAGTCCTGGAAGAGACCCAGTACTTC. Translation: CSASLGGVLEETQYF.

The J gene is TRBJ1-1, the V gene TRBV11-2, with 7 positions matching TRBD1. This CDR3 has 16 residues. Germline lookup yields CDR1 SGHAT and CDR2 FQNNGV. Trimming removed 2 bases from V and 1 base from J; junction bases left unmatched: 7. DNA for the CDR3: TGTGCCAGCAGCTTACTGTTGGGGACAGCGAACACTGAAGCTTTCTTT. This translates into CASSLLLGTANTEAFF. Full variable domain (rest looked up from reference TRBV11-2 and TRBJ1-1): EAGVAQSPRYKIIEKRQSVAFWCNPISGHATLYWYQQILGQGPKLLIQFQNNGVVDDSQLPKDRFSAERLKGVDSTLKIQPAKLEDSAVYLCASSLLLGTANTEAFFGQGTRLTVV.

This clonotype was seen more than once but under ten times. This chain joins TRBV6-5 and TRBJ1-4, with D possibly being TRBD1 (6 bases). V dropped 5 bases and J dropped 8 bases, with 15 bases sitting between them. The CDR3 contains 14 residues. CDR1 and CDR2 from the germline V gene are MNHEY and SVGAGI. The CDR3 region has the DNA TGTGCCAGCAGTCTAGGGGGGGAGAGCGAAAAACTGTTTTTT. Protein: CASSLGGESEKLFF.

A note on this clonotype: This could be a read error, since a much larger clone is one nucleotide away. V is TRBV7-9 and J is TRBJ2-7; 7 nucleotides align to TRBD2. Germline CDR1 and CDR2: SEHNR and FQNEAQ (reference sequence). CDR3 length equals 13 residues. After removal of 6 bases from V and 5 bases from J, the junction contained 7 bases not matched to a gene. The CDR3 is CASSSGGSNEQYF. In DNA form, the CDR3 reads TGTGCCAGCAGTTCCGGGGGGAGCAACGAGCAGTACTTC.

The genes are TRBV20-1 and TRBJ2-7, with 13 bases fitting TRBD2. The V segment lost 4 bases and the J segment 6 bases; nucleotides outside the gene matches: 3. From germline, CDR1 is DFQATT and CDR2 SNEGSKA (reference sequence). The CDR3 sequence is 13 residues long. The CDR3 sequence: CSATGTSGAEQYF. The CDR3 DNA reads as TGCAGTGCTACCGGGACTAGCGGGGCCGAGCAGTACTTC.

This clonotype was seen more than once but under ten times. This rearrangement joins TRBV5-5 to TRBJ1-2; possible D gene TRBD1, 5 bases. Germline CDR1 is SGHKS and CDR2 is YYEKEE (reference sequence). V lost 2 bases, J lost 2 bases, and 22 bases lay in between. CDR3 length: 18 amino acids. The CDR3 bases are TGTGCCAGCAGCTTAGGGACTATCCCGACAGCCTGGAACTATGGCTACACCTTC. This gives the protein CASSLGTIPTAWNYGYTF.

This clonotype was counted only a few times. This rearrangement joins TRBV28 to TRBJ2-3; 7 positions agree with TRBD2. CDR1 and CDR2 (germline): MDHEN, SYDVKM. The trim removed 5 bases at V and 4 bases at J, leaving 6 bases unmatched. The CDR3 totals 14 residues. CDR3 residues: CASSLAAPPDTQYF. The DNA for the CDR3 is TGTGCCAGCAGTCTAGCGGCCCCGCCAGATACGCAGTATTTT.

The chain is built from TRBV5-1 and TRBJ2-1; tentative D call: TRBD2 (5 bases). The V end was cut by 3 bases, the J end by 2 bases, with 12 bases between. Germline V gene data show CDR1 as SGHRS and CDR2 as YFSETQ. The length of the CDR3 is 15 residues. Here the CDR3 reads CASSSSSSAYNEQFF. The CDR3 bases are TGCGCCAGCAGCTCCTCTAGCTCAGCCTACAATGAGCAGTTCTTC.

This clonotype has a handful of counts. V gene TRBV13 combines with J gene TRBJ1-2; tentative D call: TRBD1 (5 bases). The CDR3 runs 12 residues. Trimming cost V 3 bases and J 6 bases, with 8 bases left between them. Germline CDR1 and CDR2: PRHDT and FYEKMQ (reference sequence). The CDR3 coding sequence is TGTGCCAGCAGCTTGGGGGAAGATGGCTACACCTTC. It yields the protein CASSLGEDGYTF.

J is TRBJ2-7 and V is TRBV27, with 7 bases matching TRBD2. Trimming removed 6 bases from V and 0 bases from J; junction bases left unmatched: 8. CDR1 and CDR2 (germline): MNHEY, SMNVEV (reference sequence). The CDR3 is made up of 15 amino acids. CDR3 region: CASSLKRDPSYEQYF. The CDR3 DNA reads as TGTGCCAGCAGCCTTAAGCGGGACCCCTCCTACGAGCAGTACTTC.